This TCR beta chain was recovered during a study of blood T cell repertoires in COVID-19. V lost 3 bases to trimming and J lost 3 bases, with 16 bases between them. The CDR3 extends over 15 amino acids. Germline CDR1 SGHRS, CDR2 YFSETQ. Method: immunoSEQ multiplex PCR; TCRdb's copy keeps in-frame clones and lacks some. The sample has around 100,000 clones, over 75% seen once; the top ten hold under 2%. The sequence derives from a man over 45 with acute or convalescent COVID-19. The J gene is TRBJ2-7, the V gene TRBV5-1; D might be TRBD2 (6 bases). The sample taken for sequencing was peripheral blood. This chain's CDR3 is CASSSGGGTVYEQYF. The CDR3 bases are TGCGCCAGCAGCTCCGGTGGAGGGACGGTCTACGAGCAGTACTTC.